Following are 5 T cell receptor beta chains from one sample sequenced in a study of T cells in Graves' hyperthyroidism and ophthalmopathy. It was RNA transcripts that yielded the amplified TCR beta CDR3 regions. Primed by the HTBI set, a first-round RT-PCR was run on the TCR CDR3. MiXCR, applied by TCRdb to the multiplex PCR reads, yields one record per CDR3 protein. The sample yields fewer than 900,000 distinct CDR3 sequences, around 17% seen once. The sample taken for sequencing was blood. All receptors derive from a man in his late teens or twenties with Graves' hyperthyroidism.

This clonotype was picked up a small number of times. The chain employs TRBV2 and TRBJ2-1; D call uncertain. Germline V lookup: CDR1 SNHLY, CDR2 FYNNEI. V lost 7 bases and J lost 6, with 13 bases in between. This CDR3 has 13 residues. This CDR3 reads CASINGRLNEQFF. The CDR3 DNA follows: TGTGCCAGCATAAACGGACGGCTCAATGAGCAGTTCTTC.

This clonotype was counted at least ten times. This chain connects TRBV28 to TRBJ2-3, with D maybe TRBD1 (7 bases). CDR1 and CDR2 (germline): MDHEN, SYDVKM. The CDR3 covers 12 residues. The V and J ends lost 2 bases and 9 bases respectively, with 9 bases between them. The CDR3 sequence: CASSLAGQTQYF. CDR3 bases: TGTGCCAGCAGTTTAGCGGGACAGACGCAGTATTTT.

This clonotype was seen repeatedly, ten times or more. V gene TRBV6-1 combines with J gene TRBJ1-5; D unresolved. V was pared by 4 bases and J by 2 bases, with 12 bases between. The CDR3 runs 15 residues. CDR1 is MNHNS, CDR2 SASEGT, per germline. The CDR3 DNA reads TGTGCCAGCAGTGTAGGAGGGTCCGGCAATCAGCCCCAGCATTTT. It codes for CASSVGGSGNQPQHF.

This clonotype has at least ten counts. The chain links TRBV28 to TRBJ2-1; the D is unclear. Trimming removed 0 bases from V and 0 bases from J, with 9 bases in between. Germline loops: CDR1 MDHEN, CDR2 SYDVKM. CDR3 length: 16 residues. CDR3 DNA: TGTGCCAGCAGTTTATGGGGCGGTAGCTCCTACAATGAGCAGTTCTTC. Its protein product is CASSLWGGSSYNEQFF.

The chain links TRBV6-1 to TRBJ2-7; D not certain. There are 12 residues in the CDR3. CDR1 is MNHNS and CDR2 is SASEGT in the germline V gene. V lost 6 bases and J lost 7, with 13 bases in between. CDR3 sequence (DNA): TGTGCCAGCAGCAGAAGCCCTGGAGAGCAGTACTTC. This codes for CASSRSPGEQYF.